The entry below describes one T cell receptor (beta chain). This CDR3 is built from 13 residues. V lost 0 bases to trimming and J lost 8 bases, with 10 bases between them. The V gene's germline CDR1 is LGHNA and CDR2 YNFKEQ. The data were obtained in a study of T cell changes during pregnancy in multiple sclerosis. Libraries were prepared by immunoSEQ multiplex PCR; TCRdb keeps only in-frame clonotypes and omits some of them. The sample has 84,000 or so clones; less than 95% are singletons. The TCR sequence derives from a female donor with multiple sclerosis, enrolled in a pregnancy study. Source: peripheral blood, taken in the third trimester of pregnancy. The rearrangement joins TRBV4-2 to TRBJ1-2, with a weak D call TRBD1 (6 bases). CDR3 coding DNA: TGTGCCAGCAGCCAAGAGCAGGGGCAAGGCTACACCTTC. Translating it yields CASSQEQGQGYTF.